This T cell receptor beta chain was obtained from a study of T cell repertoires in cytomegalovirus infection (dated by TCRdb to 2018 to 2020). Regarding the complete study: Peptide stimulations targeted recently identified HLA-C-restricted CMV epitopes, whose presentation resists viral immunomodulation, together with well-studied HLA-B-restricted epitopes. Donor HLA type was relevant to the analysis, because carriage of CMV infection together with the matching HLA type was indicated by public TCR beta signatures.

At the junction V is shortened by 2 bases and J by 9 bases, with 11 bases in between. The CDR3 contains 13 residues, cysteine and phenylalanine counted. Kept here is only the CDR3 DNA, which spans 39 bases and is read in frame from base 1. CDR1 MNHNY and CDR2 SVGAGI were looked up in the germline V gene (reference sequence). The investigation overall reported the following: The ex vivo response was dominated by HLA-C-restricted CMV-specific TCR beta clonotypes, which also provided the single most frequent clonotype in two of eight donors. Cumulative frequency of public TCR beta family members discriminated carriers of CMV infection plus the relevant HLA type in this cohort and an independent approximately 350-donor cohort.

To note about this clonotype: What this receptor recognizes is not known. Base qualities were left out, and no much larger clone turns up one base away.

The sample's treatment or condition label is to be understood as: in vitro stimulation with specific CMV peptide epitopes to enrich CMV-specific T cells. The run used an Illumina HiSeq 1500. Starting from the raw public reads, TCRdb applied fastp trimming at Q25, assembled clones with MiXCR and retained in-frame beta chains. Rows are unified per CDR3 protein, each entry keeping the most common DNA and genes. For this sample there are around 78,000 distinct CDR3 sequences; approximately 42% appear just once. More than 80% of the sample goes to the ten largest clones. The source is a human donor in good health (CMV status not recorded). Some clones in this sample may be carry-over from other donors' samples. The sample consisted of CD8+ T cells from cultured PBMCs, taken from culture after CMV antigen stimulation. The rearranged segments are TRBV6-6 and TRBJ1-5, with TRBD1 perhaps the D gene, on 5 matching bases. The nucleotide sequence is given as TGTGCCAGCAGTTACATCTTGGGGGGGCCCCAGCATTTT. Translated, it reads CASSYILGGPQHF.